What follows are 31 T cell receptor beta chains derived from one specimen sequenced in a study of blood T cell repertoires in COVID-19. TCRdb keeps only in-frame clones here, not all; method: immunoSEQ multiplex PCR. The repertoire holds about 350,000 clones, with about 88% as singletons. The sequenced material came from PBMCs or T cells enriched from blood (not recorded which). Receptor source: a woman in her twenties or thirties who had been exposed to COVID-19.

In its sample, this clone was seen a few times. J is TRBJ2-7 and V is TRBV7-2; maybe TRBD2 (5 bases). V lost 5 bases and J lost 5, with 16 bases in between. Germline V CDR1 and CDR2: SGHTA, FQGNSA. This CDR3 comprises 14 residues. Here the CDR3 DNA reads TGTGCCAGCAGCGGCTTACTAGTTCGCGACGAGCAGTACTTC. Translation gives CASSGLLVRDEQYF.

This clone was picked up a small number of times. An end of the junction differs from the germline gene, which may be a read error. The chain employs TRBV7-7 and TRBJ2-2; 9 bases are a match to TRBD1. Germline CDR1 and CDR2: SSHAT and FNYEAQ (reference sequence). The CDR3 spans 15 residues. This chain's CDR3 is CASSLGTGKTGELFF. CDR3 DNA sequence: TGTGCTAGCAGCCTCGGGACAGGGAAAACCGGGGAGCTGTTTTTT.

This clone appeared a few times. The V gene is TRBV11-2, the J gene TRBJ2-7; the match to TRBD2 covers 7 bases. Trimming cost V 2 bases and J 4 bases; bases outside gene matches: 5. The CDR3 is made up of 14 amino acids. CDR1 and CDR2 from the germline V gene are SGHAT and FQNNGV. The CDR3: CASSLRTSFYEQYF. In nucleotides, the CDR3 is TGTGCCAGCAGCTTACGGACTAGTTTTTACGAGCAGTACTTC.

The V call is TRBV28, the J call TRBJ1-2, with a weak D call TRBD1 (6 bases). CDR3 size: 13 residues. Between the trimmed V and J ends, which lost 5 bases and 6 bases, there was a span of 13 bases. CDR1 is MDHEN and CDR2 is SYDVKM in the germline V gene. CDR3 coding DNA: TGTGCCAGCAGTCCAGGGACAAGGCATGGCTACACCTTC. Translation gives CASSPGTRHGYTF.

The chain joins TRBV3-1 (or the pseudogene TRBV3-2) to TRBJ2-1; the D is unclear. This CDR3 is built from 13 residues. V was cut by 1 base and J by 10 bases, with 11 bases left in between. The germline CDR1 and CDR2 sequences are LGHDT and YNNKEL (reference sequence). CDR3 sequence (DNA): TGTGCCAGCAGCCAAGGGTCCCGCCAGGAGCAGTTCTTC. It is translated as CASSQGSRQEQFF.

This sequence joins TRBV19 and TRBJ2-1; 8 nucleotides align to TRBD2. Trimming at V came to 4 bases and at J to 3 bases, leaving 11 bases not matched to a gene. CDR3 size: 17 residues. Germline V gene lookup returns CDR1 LNHDA and CDR2 SQIVND (reference sequence). CDR3 sequence (DNA): TGTGCCAGTAGTACCTCCACTTTAGCGGGACACTACAATGAGCAGTTCTTC. Translating gives CASSTSTLAGHYNEQFF.

The chain links TRBV7-9 to TRBJ2-1, with 9 bases lining up with TRBD1. Germline assignment: CDR1 SEHNR and CDR2 FQNEAQ (reference sequence). Germline trimming cut 4 bases from V and 9 bases from J; bases unmatched to any gene: 10. This CDR3 has 15 residues. The CDR3 DNA is TGTGCCAGCAGCTCCCAACAATACAGGGGGCTTGAGCAGTTCTTC. Translation: CASSSQQYRGLEQFF.

This chain uses TRBV2 with TRBJ2-2; D remains unclear. Germline V gene lookup returns CDR1 SNHLY and CDR2 FYNNEI. CDR3 length equals 15 residues. Trimming stripped 1 base from V and 4 bases from J, with 10 bases between. CDR3 sequence: CASSEVEFVTGELFF. The CDR3 bases are TGTGCCAGCAGTGAAGTTGAGTTTGTCACCGGGGAGCTGTTTTTT.

As concerns this clone: Relative to the germline gene, one junction end is altered; a read error may explain this. The V and J genes are TRBV28 and TRBJ2-2; TRBD2 agrees at 11 bases. Germline V gene sequence: CDR1 MDHEN, CDR2 SYDVKM. The CDR3 has 15 residues. The chain's CDR3 is CASGLAGGPGGELFF. For the CDR3, the DNA is TGTGCCAGCGGTTTAGCGGGAGGGCCGGGCGGGGAGCTGTTTTTT.

This sequence joins TRBV9 and TRBJ2-6; D remains unclear. Trimming stripped 4 bases from V and 3 bases from J, with 11 bases between. This CDR3 spans 15 amino acids. Germline CDR1 reads SGDLS; CDR2 reads YYNGEE. CDR3 bases: TGTGCCAGCAGCCTTACAAATTTTGGGGCCAACGTCCTGACTTTC. This encodes CASSLTNFGANVLTF.

A single count supports this clone. The V and J genes are TRBV18 and TRBJ2-7, with TRBD1 matching over 7 bases. V lost 3 bases to trimming and J lost 6 bases; unmatched junction nucleotides: 14. The CDR3 contains 16 residues. Germline loops: CDR1 KGHSH, CDR2 LQKENI. The CDR3 loop reads CASSPATGVLNSEQYF. CDR3 nucleotides: TGTGCCAGCTCACCGGCTACAGGGGTCCTAAATTCCGAGCAGTACTTC.

In nucleotides, the CDR3 is TGTGCCAGCGCCGACTTCTACGAGCAGTACTTC. Amino acids: CASADFYEQYF. This chain links TRBV27 with TRBJ2-7; D uncertain. The CDR3 sequence is 11 residues long. V was trimmed by 8 bases and J by 3 bases, leaving 8 bases between them. Germline V gives CDR1 MNHEY, CDR2 SMNVEV (reference sequence).

This clone has only one observation. In DNA, the CDR3 is TGTGCCAGCTCACCACCGACGACGGAGAGATACAATGAGCAGTTCTTC. Its protein is CASSPPTTERYNEQFF. The V gene is TRBV18, the J gene TRBJ2-1; D not certain. The CDR3 has 16 amino acids. The V end was cut by 0 bases, the J end by 4 bases, with 13 bases between. CDR1 is KGHSH, CDR2 LQKENI, per germline.

Points on this clone: The conserved phenylalanine or tryptophan is not found at the CDR3 terminus, so this likely reflects a read error. It is unclear where the CDR3 begins or ends on the DNA, so no DNA is shown, and the CDR3 is as TCRdb lists it. V and J are TRBV9 and TRBJ1-1; the table's D gene call, TRBD1, was not cross checked with the DNA. Per the germline V gene, CDR1 is SGDLS and CDR2 is YYNGEE. Termini included, the CDR3 measures 8 amino acids. CDR3 protein: CASSQAAG.

The gene calls are TRBV27 and TRBJ2-1; D unresolved. CDR1 and CDR2 (germline): MNHEY, SMNVEV (reference sequence). Between the trimmed V and J ends, which lost 3 bases and 1 base, there was a span of 10 bases. The CDR3 consists of 15 residues. The CDR3 nucleotides read TGTGCCAGCAGTTTGGCTTTCCTTTCCTACAATGAGCAGTTCTTC. This gives the protein CASSLAFLSYNEQFF.

This rearrangement joins TRBV7-9 to TRBJ2-1, with 8 positions matching TRBD2. This CDR3 region has 14 residues. Germline V gene sequence: CDR1 SEHNR, CDR2 FQNEAQ (reference sequence). V trimming: 3 bases; J trimming: 3 bases; junction bases outside the gene matches: 1. CDR3 bases: TGTGCCAGCAGCTTTACTAGCGGCTACAATGAGCAGTTCTTC. The encoded protein is CASSFTSGYNEQFF.

This clone was seen a single time. The rearrangement uses TRBV5-5 and TRBJ2-1; D remains unclear. This CDR3 is 14 amino acids long. Trimming removed 1 base from V and 8 bases from J, with 13 bases in between. CDR1 is SGHKS, CDR2 YYEKEE, per germline (reference sequence). The CDR3 bases are TGTGCCAGCAGCTTGAGCGCCCCCCACGATGAGCAGTTCTTC. Its translation is CASSLSAPHDEQFF.

The chain couples TRBV6-2 or TRBV6-3 to TRBJ2-4, with 8 bases that match TRBD2. The germline gives CDR1 MNHEY, CDR2 SVGEGT. With V trimmed by 6 bases and J by 3 bases, 7 bases remained unmatched. The CDR3 sequence is 15 residues long. CDR3 sequence: CASSPGGDYKNIQYF. The CDR3 bases are TGTGCCAGCAGCCCCGGGGGGGACTACAAAAACATTCAGTACTTC.

The chain recombines TRBV5-1 with TRBJ2-5, with 9 bases identical to TRBD1. This CDR3 comprises 16 residues. With 4 bases clipped from V and 1 base from J, the junction kept 8 bases outside the gene matches. Germline loops: CDR1 SGHRS, CDR2 YFSETQ. The CDR3 sequence is CASSAINRGPQETQYF. CDR3 DNA sequence: TGCGCCAGCAGCGCCATAAACAGGGGGCCCCAAGAGACCCAGTACTTC. The full variable domain, its missing parts supplied by reference TRBV5-1 and TRBJ2-5, is KAGVTQTPRYLIKTRGQQVTLSCSPISGHRSVSWYQQTPGQGLQFLFEYFSETQRNKGNFPGRFSGRQFSNSRSEMNVSTLELGDSALYLCASSAINRGPQETQYFGPGTRLLVL.

The chain joins TRBV24-1 to TRBJ1-3; D remains unclear. Looked up from germline, CDR1 is KGHDR and CDR2 is SFDVKD. CDR3 length: 16 amino acids. Trimming took off 0 bases at V and 0 bases at J, with 8 bases between the two ends. The CDR3 bases are TGTGCCACCAGTGATTTGCTAGTCGACTCTGGAAACACCATATATTTT. It codes for CATSDLLVDSGNTIYF.

This clone was observed a few times. The CDR3 DNA reads TGTGCCAGCAGCCACCGGGACAGGGTAGGACTGTTTTTT. Residues: CASSHRDRVGLFF. The chain is built from TRBV7-8 and TRBJ1-4, with 9 bases lining up with TRBD1. Germline-derived CDR1 and CDR2 are SGHVS and FQNEAQ. This CDR3 region has 13 residues. V lost 5 bases and J lost 13; bases outside the gene matches: 8.

In regard to this clone: The identical CDR3 is also encoded by other nucleotide sequences in the sample. This chain joins TRBV12-3 or TRBV12-4 and TRBJ1-2; D might be TRBD1 (5 bases). The CDR3 extends over 12 amino acids. Trimming pared 3 bases from V and 8 bases from J, leaving 10 bases between. Here the CDR3 reads CASSLGGAGYTF. The CDR3 bases are TGTGCCAGCAGTTTGGGTGGGGCGGGCTACACCTTC.

The rearrangement joins TRBV28 to TRBJ1-2; D is unresolved. Trimming cost V 5 bases and J 4 bases, with 8 bases left between them. The length of the CDR3 is 12 residues. Germline CDR1 reads MDHEN; CDR2 reads SYDVKM. The chain's CDR3 is CASSPLGYGYTF. The DNA for the CDR3 is TGTGCCAGCAGTCCTCTAGGCTATGGCTACACCTTC.

The V gene is TRBV15, the J gene TRBJ1-2; perhaps TRBD1 as D (5 bases). V was shortened by 8 bases and J by 6 bases, with 16 bases between the two germline ends. This CDR3 contains 13 residues. Germline lookup yields CDR1 LNHNV and CDR2 YYDKDF (reference sequence). CDR3 coding DNA: TGTGCCACCGAGTCCAGGGCGCGAGATGGCTACACCTTC. Its protein product is CATESRARDGYTF.

The sample holds one count of this clone. V usage is TRBV28 and J usage is TRBJ2-2; D is perhaps TRBD2 (6 bases). The CDR3 spans 14 residues. CDR1 and CDR2 (germline): MDHEN, SYDVKM. The ends were cut back, 5 bases at V and 3 bases at J, with 10 bases in the middle. CDR3 sequence (DNA): TGTGCCAGCAGTCCCGGGACTCACACCGGGGAGCTGTTTTTT. Translation: CASSPGTHTGELFF.

The CDR3 nucleotides are TGTGCCAGTCGGACAGCGGGAAGCTCCTACGAGCAGTACTTC. It specifies CASRTAGSSYEQYF. The J gene is TRBJ2-7, the V gene TRBV19, with D maybe TRBD2 (7 bases). The CDR3 consists of 14 residues. V was trimmed by 8 bases and J by 0 bases, leaving 14 bases between them. Germline CDR1 reads LNHDA; CDR2 reads SQIVND (reference sequence).

A single count supports this clone. V gene TRBV19 combines with J gene TRBJ2-2; a weak D match, TRBD1 (6 bases). The germline gives CDR1 LNHDA, CDR2 SQIVND (reference sequence). The V and J ends lost 0 bases and 2 bases respectively, with 13 bases between them. The CDR3 consists of 17 residues. The CDR3 DNA reads as TGTGCCAGTAGTATAGATCAGGGGCTAGGAAACACCGGGGAGCTGTTTTTT. Translation gives CASSIDQGLGNTGELFF.

This chain links TRBV7-8 with TRBJ1-5; D is possibly TRBD1 (6 bases). Germline V CDR1 and CDR2: SGHVS, FQNEAQ. This CDR3 region has 14 residues. The V end lost 5 bases, the J end lost 4 bases, and 12 bases lay between the germline ends. CDR3 sequence: CASSLGQPNQPQHF. CDR3 coding DNA: TGTGCCAGCAGCCTCGGACAGCCGAATCAGCCCCAGCATTTT.

The chain employs TRBV19 and TRBJ2-1; 13 nucleotides match TRBD2. The CDR3 extends over 15 amino acids. J gave up 7 bases and V 1 base, and 1 base lay outside the gene matches. Germline assignment: CDR1 LNHDA and CDR2 SQIVND (reference sequence). CDR3 residues: CASSIGLAGGNEQFF. In DNA, the CDR3 is TGTGCCAGTAGTATAGGACTAGCGGGAGGAAATGAGCAGTTCTTC. The full variable domain, its missing parts supplied by reference TRBV19 and TRBJ2-1, is DGGITQSPKYLFRKEGQNVTLSCEQNLNHDAMYWYRQDPGQGLRLIYYSQIVNDFQKGDIAEGYSVSREKKESFPLTVTSAQKNPTAFYLCASSIGLAGGNEQFFGPGTRLTVL.

This rearrangement joins TRBV25-1 to TRBJ2-7; a possible D gene is TRBD1 (5 bases). This CDR3 contains 14 residues. From germline, CDR1 is MGHDK and CDR2 SYGVNS. V lost 4 bases, J lost 2 bases, and 12 bases lay in between. The CDR3 sequence is CASSVDRTPYEQYF. DNA for the CDR3: TGTGCCAGCAGTGTAGACAGAACGCCCTACGAGCAGTACTTC.

This rearrangement joins TRBV28 to TRBJ2-5; D is undetermined. The germline V gene encodes CDR1 MDHEN and CDR2 SYDVKM. The CDR3 is made up of 13 amino acids. Trimming shortened V by 2 bases and J by 5 bases, and 9 bases separated the two germline ends. In nucleotides, the CDR3 is TGTGCCAGCAGTTTAGGGCGTGTGGAGACCCAGTACTTC. Translating it yields CASSLGRVETQYF. The full variable domain, with the rest looked up from reference TRBV28 and TRBJ2-5, is DVKVTQSSRYLVKRTGEKVFLECVQDMDHENMFWYRQDPGLGLRLIYFSYDVKMKEKGDIPEGYSVSREKKERFSLILESASTNQTSMYLCASSLGRVETQYFGPGTRLLVL.